The clone carrying this T cell receptor beta chain was detected only a few times. The data originate from a study of T cells of healthy individuals. This CDR3 spans 15 amino acids. Germline CDR1 MDHEN, CDR2 SYDVKM. Trimming removed 3 bases from V and 0 bases from J, with 10 bases in between. TCRdb analysed the 5' RACE reads with MiXCR anew, one entry per CDR3 protein. This repertoire shows about 96,000 distinct CDR3 sequences, 17% found once; its top ten account for 6.2%. This sequence joins TRBV28 and TRBJ2-3; D not certain. The receptor was derived from a human donor in good health. The CDR3 coding sequence is TGTGCCAGCAGTTTTCGCCAGTCTAGCACAGATACGCAGTATTTT. Translation: CASSFRQSSTDTQYF.